One and the same sample provided the 12 T cell receptor beta chains below, sequenced in a study of cytomegalovirus exposure and HLA in healthy donors. It was with 60 Vbeta and 13 Jbeta primers that the PCR ran. TCRdb keeps only in-frame clones here, not all; method: immunoSEQ multiplex PCR. The sample has about 190,000 clones, more than 85% seen once. Sequencing was performed on PBMCs. The source of these receptors is a woman aged 18-29 years in good health and CMV-seronegative.

This clone was counted once. The V and J genes are TRBV7-9 and TRBJ2-7; a weak D match, TRBD1 (5 bases). Germline lookup yields CDR1 SEHNR and CDR2 FQNEAQ (reference sequence). This CDR3 has 13 residues. The V end was cut by 5 bases, the J end by 2 bases, with 10 bases between. CDR3 sequence: CASSPGIPYEQYF. CDR3 nucleotides: TGTGCCAGCAGCCCAGGGATACCCTACGAGCAGTACTTC.

The V gene is TRBV7-2, the J gene TRBJ1-1, with D possibly TRBD1 on 5 matching bases. Germline CDR1 is SGHTA and CDR2 is FQGNSA. The CDR3 consists of 13 residues. V was pared by 1 base and J by 7 bases, with 10 bases between. The CDR3 nucleotides are TGTGCCAGCAGCTTAGGTTGGGGCGTTGAAGCTTTCTTT. Protein: CASSLGWGVEAFF.

The CDR3 loop reads CASTLAGSGANVLTF. As DNA, the CDR3 is TGTGCCAGCACCCTAGCGGGGTCTGGGGCCAACGTCCTGACTTTC. The chain recombines TRBV9 with TRBJ2-6; 9 nucleotides match TRBD2. Germline trimming cut 6 bases from V and 1 base from J; bases unmatched to any gene: 2. Germline V lookup: CDR1 SGDLS, CDR2 YYNGEE. This CDR3 spans 15 amino acids.

The chain is built from TRBV5-1 and TRBJ2-3; D not resolved. Germline V lookup: CDR1 SGHRS, CDR2 YFSETQ. The CDR3 is 12 amino acids. V was trimmed by 3 bases and J by 4 bases, leaving 6 bases between them. The CDR3 DNA is TGCGCCAGCAGCTCCATTCCAGATACGCAGTATTTT. As protein: CASSSIPDTQYF.

The chain combines TRBV11-2 with TRBJ1-3; 7 bases are a match to TRBD1. After removal of 5 bases from V and 0 bases from J, the junction contained 7 bases not matched to a gene. The CDR3 is made up of 16 amino acids. CDR1 is SGHAT, CDR2 FQNNGV, per germline. CDR3 DNA sequence: TGTGCCAGCAGCATCCAGGGGGGTTTCTCTGGAAACACCATATATTTT. It codes for CASSIQGGFSGNTIYF.

This chain connects TRBV9 to TRBJ2-5; D possibly corresponds to TRBD2 (6 bases). The V end was cut by 0 bases, the J end by 3 bases, with 12 bases between. The length of the CDR3 is 15 residues. Looked up from germline, CDR1 is SGDLS and CDR2 is YYNGEE. In DNA, the CDR3 is TGTGCCAGCAGCGTAGGAGGAGGGCGGGAAGAGACCCAGTACTTC. Protein sequence: CASSVGGGREETQYF.

This chain joins TRBV29-1 and TRBJ2-1; TRBD1 matches at 9 bases. In germline, CDR1 is SQVTM, CDR2 ANQGSEA. V was clipped by 3 bases and J by 8 bases; unmatched bases: 11. This CDR3 comprises 15 residues. The chain's CDR3 is CSVDSVGQGPDEQFF. In nucleotides, the CDR3 is TGCAGCGTTGACTCTGTGGGACAGGGTCCGGATGAGCAGTTCTTC.

This clone showed up just a few times. A far larger clone is just one base off, so this is likely a read error. Distinct nucleotide sequences in the sample also encode this CDR3. The chain employs TRBV7-9 and TRBJ2-3; TRBD2 aligns across 7 bases. In germline, CDR1 is SEHNR, CDR2 FQNEAQ (reference sequence). The CDR3 contains 15 residues. The CDR3 bases are TGCGCCAGCAGCTTAGGGACTATTAGCACAGATACGCAGTATTTT. Translated, it gives CASSLGTISTDTQYF.

This rearrangement joins TRBV7-9 to TRBJ2-7, with 8 positions matching TRBD2. The CDR3 has 13 amino acids. V lost 8 bases to trimming and J lost 0 bases; unmatched junction nucleotides: 3. Germline values: CDR1 SEHNR, CDR2 FQNEAQ (reference sequence). The CDR3 sequence is CASCLAGSYEQYF. The CDR3 DNA reads as TGTGCCAGCTGTCTAGCGGGCTCCTACGAGCAGTACTTC.

V is TRBV2 and J is TRBJ2-3; D unclear. The V gene lost 6 bases and the J gene lost 0 bases, with 7 bases spanning the gap. The CDR3 runs to 13 residues. From germline, CDR1 is SNHLY and CDR2 FYNNEI. CDR3 sequence reads: CASRSSSTDTQYF. In nucleotides, the CDR3 is TGTGCCAGCAGGTCTTCTAGCACAGATACGCAGTATTTT.

This chain joins TRBV7-3 and TRBJ2-2, with 7 bases lining up with TRBD2. The V and J ends lost 5 bases and 1 base, in that order; junction bases with no gene match: 4. The CDR3 has 15 residues. The germline V gene has CDR1 SGHTA and CDR2 FQGTGA. CDR3 amino acids: CASSGGGGNTGELFF. Written as DNA, the CDR3 is TGTGCCAGCAGCGGGGGGGGAGGGAACACCGGGGAGCTGTTTTTT.

The chain couples TRBV7-9 to TRBJ2-3, with D unresolved. Trimming took 3 bases from V and 4 from J, leaving 5 bases between them. The CDR3 covers 12 residues. Germline CDR1 is SEHNR and CDR2 is FQNEAQ (reference sequence). As DNA, the CDR3 is TGTGCCAGCAGCTTCGGAGCAGATACGCAGTATTTT. Its protein product is CASSFGADTQYF.